This T cell receptor beta chain was recovered during a study of Tregs in tolerant kidney transplant recipients. CDR1 and CDR2 from the germline V gene are SGHAT and FQNNGV. V trimming: 5 bases; J trimming: 6 bases; junction bases outside the gene matches: 5. This CDR3 comprises 13 residues. Unstimulated Tregs (CD4+CD25+CD127-) and CD4+CD25- non-Tregs were sorted from PBMCs. TCRdb keeps only in-frame clones here, not all; method: immunoSEQ multiplex PCR. The sample's table shows approximately 52,000 clones. A note on this clone: The DNA ends 3 residues before the CDR3 does, and the rest of the CDR3 is filled in from the germline J gene.

The receptor comes from a human donor who received a combined kidney and bone marrow transplant. The sample here was CD4+ T cells from blood, taken before the transplant. The chain combines TRBV11-2 with TRBJ2-7, with 9 bases that match TRBD1. CDR3 DNA (partial): TGTGCCAGCAGCACGGACAGGGGAAGCGAG. Protein product: CASSTDRGSE. The full CDR3 protein reads CASSTDRGSEQYF.